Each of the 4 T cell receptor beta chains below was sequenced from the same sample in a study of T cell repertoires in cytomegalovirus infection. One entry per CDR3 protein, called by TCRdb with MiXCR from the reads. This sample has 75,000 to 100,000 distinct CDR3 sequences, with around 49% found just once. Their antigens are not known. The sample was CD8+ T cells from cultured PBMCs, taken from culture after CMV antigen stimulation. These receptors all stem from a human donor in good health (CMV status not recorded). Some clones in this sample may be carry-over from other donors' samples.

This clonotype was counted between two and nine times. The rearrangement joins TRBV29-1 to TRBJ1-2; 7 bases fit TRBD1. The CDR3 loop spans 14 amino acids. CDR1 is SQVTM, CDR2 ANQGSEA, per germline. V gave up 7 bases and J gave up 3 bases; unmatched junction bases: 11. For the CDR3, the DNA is TGCAGCGAGGAGAGACCGGGACAGTACTATGGCTACACCTTC. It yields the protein CSEERPGQYYGYTF. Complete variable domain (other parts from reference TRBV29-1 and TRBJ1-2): SAVISQKPSRDICQRGTSLTIQCQVDSQVTMMFWYRQQPGQSLTLIATANQGSEATYESGFVIDKFPISRPNLTFSTLTVSNMSPEDSSIYLCSEERPGQYYGYTFGSGTRLTVV.

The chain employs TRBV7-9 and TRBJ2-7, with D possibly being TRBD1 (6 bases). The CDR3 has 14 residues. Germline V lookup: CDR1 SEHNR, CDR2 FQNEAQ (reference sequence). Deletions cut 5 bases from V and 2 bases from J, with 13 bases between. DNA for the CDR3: TGTGCCAGCAGCGGGGACACGACCCCCTACGAGCAGTACTTC. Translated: CASSGDTTPYEQYF.

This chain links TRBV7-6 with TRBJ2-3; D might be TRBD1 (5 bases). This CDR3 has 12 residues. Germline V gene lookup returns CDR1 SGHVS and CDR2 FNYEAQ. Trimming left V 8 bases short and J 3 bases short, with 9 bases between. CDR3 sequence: CASQGLTDTQYF. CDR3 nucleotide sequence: TGTGCCAGCCAGGGTTTAACAGATACGCAGTATTTT.

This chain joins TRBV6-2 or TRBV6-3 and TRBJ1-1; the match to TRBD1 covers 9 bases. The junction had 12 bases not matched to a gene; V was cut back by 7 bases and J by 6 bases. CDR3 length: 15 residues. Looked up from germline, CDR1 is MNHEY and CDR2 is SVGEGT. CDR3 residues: CASTTGGFVNPEAFF. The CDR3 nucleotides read TGTGCCAGCACTACAGGGGGCTTTGTAAACCCTGAAGCTTTCTTT.